This T cell receptor beta chain derives from a study of T cells after yellow fever vaccination. Across the whole study: In the case of low-cell-number fractions, SMART-Seq v4 Ultra Low Input was used for preparation. Study-wide results and limits: Repertoires obtained by FACS sorting could include abundant clonotypes that entered as contaminants from the bulk population. Compared with primary, the secondary response was weaker and peaked at day 5, not 15.

On this clonotype: The target antigen is unknown.

The CDR3 is 14 amino acids. V was trimmed by 7 bases and J by 2 bases, leaving 13 bases between them. In germline, CDR1 is LGHDT, CDR2 YNNKEL (reference sequence). Conversion of TCR transcripts into cDNA relied on 5'RACE template switching, which added a universal primer site and UMIs. One entry per CDR3 protein results from TCRdb running MiXCR on the 5' RACE reads. Of some 400,000 distinct CDR3 sequences detected, around 6.5% appear once; the ten largest clones hold over 14%. The input for sequencing was PBMCs, taken 5 days after the yellow fever booster vaccination. This chain uses TRBV3-1 with TRBJ2-3; TRBD1 is a possible D gene (6 bases). The TCR sequence derives from a man aged 25 to 40 who received the YFV17D yellow fever vaccine. The CDR3 here is CASKPGQLTDTQYF. DNA of the CDR3: TGTGCCAGCAAACCGGGACAACTCACAGATACGCAGTATTTT.